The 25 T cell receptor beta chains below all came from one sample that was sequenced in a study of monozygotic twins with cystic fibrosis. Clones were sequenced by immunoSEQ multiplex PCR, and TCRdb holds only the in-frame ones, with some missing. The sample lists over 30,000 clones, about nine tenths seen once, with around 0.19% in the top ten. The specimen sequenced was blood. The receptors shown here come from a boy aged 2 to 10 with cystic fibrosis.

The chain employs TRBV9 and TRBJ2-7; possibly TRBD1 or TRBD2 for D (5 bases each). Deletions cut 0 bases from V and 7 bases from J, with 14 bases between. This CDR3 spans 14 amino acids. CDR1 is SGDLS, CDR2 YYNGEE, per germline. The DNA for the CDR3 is TGTGCCAGCAGCGTAGGAGAGGGGCGCGAAGAGCAGTACTTC. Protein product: CASSVGEGREEQYF.

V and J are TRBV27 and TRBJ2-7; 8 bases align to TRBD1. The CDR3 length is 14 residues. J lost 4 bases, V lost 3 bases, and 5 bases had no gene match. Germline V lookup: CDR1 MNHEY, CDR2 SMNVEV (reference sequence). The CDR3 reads CASSFNQGAYEQYF. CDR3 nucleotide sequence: TGTGCCAGCAGTTTTAATCAGGGGGCTTACGAGCAGTACTTC.

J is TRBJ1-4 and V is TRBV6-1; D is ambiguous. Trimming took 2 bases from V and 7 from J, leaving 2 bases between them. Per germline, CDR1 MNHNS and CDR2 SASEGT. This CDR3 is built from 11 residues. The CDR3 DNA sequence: TGTGCCAGCAGTGAATTTGAAAAACTGTTTTTT. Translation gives CASSEFEKLFF.

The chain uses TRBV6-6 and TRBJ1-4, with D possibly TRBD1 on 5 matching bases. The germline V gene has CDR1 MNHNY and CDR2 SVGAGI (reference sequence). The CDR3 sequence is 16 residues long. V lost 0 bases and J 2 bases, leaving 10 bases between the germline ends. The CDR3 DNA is TGTGCCAGCAGTTACTCGATTCGGGACACTAATGAAAAACTGTTTTTT. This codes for CASSYSIRDTNEKLFF.

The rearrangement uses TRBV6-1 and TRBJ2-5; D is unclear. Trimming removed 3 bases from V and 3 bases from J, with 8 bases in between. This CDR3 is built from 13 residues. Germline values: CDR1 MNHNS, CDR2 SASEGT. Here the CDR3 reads CASSEYVEETQYF. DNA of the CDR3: TGTGCCAGCAGTGAGTATGTTGAAGAGACCCAGTACTTC.

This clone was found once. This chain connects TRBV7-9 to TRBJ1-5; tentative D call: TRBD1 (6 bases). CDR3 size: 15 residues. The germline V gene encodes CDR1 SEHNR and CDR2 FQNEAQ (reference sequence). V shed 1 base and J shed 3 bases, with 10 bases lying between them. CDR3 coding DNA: TGTGCCAGCAGCTTAGGGGGACATCTCAATCAGCCCCAGCATTTT. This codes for CASSLGGHLNQPQHF.

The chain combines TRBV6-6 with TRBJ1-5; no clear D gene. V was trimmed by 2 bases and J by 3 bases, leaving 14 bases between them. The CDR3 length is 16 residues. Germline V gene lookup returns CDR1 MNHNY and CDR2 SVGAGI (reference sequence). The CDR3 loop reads CASSYTFGEVNQPQHF. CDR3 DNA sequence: TGTGCCAGCAGTTACACTTTCGGGGAGGTCAATCAGCCCCAGCATTTT.

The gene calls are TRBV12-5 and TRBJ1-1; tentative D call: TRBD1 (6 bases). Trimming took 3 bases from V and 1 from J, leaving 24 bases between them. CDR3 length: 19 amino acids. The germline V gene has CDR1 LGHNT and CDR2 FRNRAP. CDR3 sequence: CASGFYLTLSRGPNTEAFF. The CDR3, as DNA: TGTGCTAGTGGTTTTTACCTTACCCTAAGCAGGGGTCCGAACACTGAAGCTTTCTTT.

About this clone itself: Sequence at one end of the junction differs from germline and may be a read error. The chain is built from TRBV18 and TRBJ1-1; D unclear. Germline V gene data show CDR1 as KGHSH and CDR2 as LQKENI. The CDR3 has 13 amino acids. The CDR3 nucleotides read TGTGCCAGCTCACCGATACTTGACACGGAAGCTTTCTTT. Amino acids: CASSPILDTEAFF. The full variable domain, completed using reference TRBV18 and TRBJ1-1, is NAGVMQNPRHLVRRRGQEARLRCSPMKGHSHVYWYRQLPEEGLKFMVYLQKENIIDESGMPKERFSAEFPKEGPSILRIQQVVRGDSAAYFCASSPILDTEAFFGQGTRLTVV.

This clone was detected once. DNA for the CDR3: TGTGCCAGCAGCGTAGGACAGAACATCGCCGGGGAGCTGTTTTTT. It codes for CASSVGQNIAGELFF. The chain employs TRBV9 and TRBJ2-2; D might be TRBD1 (5 bases). This CDR3 spans 15 amino acids. Germline V CDR1 and CDR2: SGDLS, YYNGEE. Trimming removed 0 bases at V and 6 bases at J, with 12 bases between.

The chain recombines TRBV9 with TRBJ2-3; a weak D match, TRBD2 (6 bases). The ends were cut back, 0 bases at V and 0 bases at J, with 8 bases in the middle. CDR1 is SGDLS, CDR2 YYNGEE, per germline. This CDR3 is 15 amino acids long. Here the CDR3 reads CASSVDSGSTDTQYF. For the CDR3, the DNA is TGTGCCAGCAGCGTAGATAGCGGAAGCACAGATACGCAGTATTTT.

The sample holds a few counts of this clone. The CDR3 protein is CASSQSSGTVNNQPQHF. The DNA of the CDR3 is TGTGCCAGCAGCCAAAGTTCCGGGACAGTCAACAATCAGCCCCAGCATTTT. V usage is TRBV5-8 and J usage is TRBJ1-5; 7 nucleotides agree with TRBD1. The V segment lost 4 bases and the J segment 3 bases; nucleotides outside the gene matches: 13. The CDR3 extends over 17 amino acids. In germline, CDR1 is SGHTS, CDR2 YDEGEE.

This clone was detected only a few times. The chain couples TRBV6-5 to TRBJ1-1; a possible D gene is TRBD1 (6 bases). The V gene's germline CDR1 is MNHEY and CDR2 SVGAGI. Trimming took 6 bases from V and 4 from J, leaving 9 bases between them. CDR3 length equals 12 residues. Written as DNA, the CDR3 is TGTGCCAGCAGCGGAGGGGGCACTGAAGCTTTCTTT. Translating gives CASSGGGTEAFF.

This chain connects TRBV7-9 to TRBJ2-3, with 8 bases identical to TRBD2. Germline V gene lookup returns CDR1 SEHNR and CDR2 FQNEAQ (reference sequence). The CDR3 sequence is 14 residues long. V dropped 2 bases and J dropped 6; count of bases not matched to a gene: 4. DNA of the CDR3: TGTGCCAGCAGCTTAACGGGGGGGCAGGATACGCAGTATTTT. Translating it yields CASSLTGGQDTQYF.

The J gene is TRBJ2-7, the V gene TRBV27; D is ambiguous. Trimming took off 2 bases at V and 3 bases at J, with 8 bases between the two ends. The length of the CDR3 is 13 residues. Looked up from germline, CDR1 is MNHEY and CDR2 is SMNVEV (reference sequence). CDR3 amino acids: CASSLTGFYEQYF. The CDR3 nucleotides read TGTGCCAGCAGTTTAACGGGTTTCTACGAGCAGTACTTC.

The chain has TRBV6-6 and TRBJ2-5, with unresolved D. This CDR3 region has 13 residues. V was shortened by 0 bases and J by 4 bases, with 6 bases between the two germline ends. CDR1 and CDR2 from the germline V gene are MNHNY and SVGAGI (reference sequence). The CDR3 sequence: CASSYSIAETQYF. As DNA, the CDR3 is TGTGCCAGCAGTTACTCGATCGCAGAGACCCAGTACTTC.

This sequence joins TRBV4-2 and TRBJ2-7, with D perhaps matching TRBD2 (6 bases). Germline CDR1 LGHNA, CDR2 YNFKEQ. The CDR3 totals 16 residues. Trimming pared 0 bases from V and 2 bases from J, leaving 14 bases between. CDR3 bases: TGTGCCAGCAGCCAAGATGCCGGGGGACGGACCTACGAGCAGTACTTC. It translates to CASSQDAGGRTYEQYF.

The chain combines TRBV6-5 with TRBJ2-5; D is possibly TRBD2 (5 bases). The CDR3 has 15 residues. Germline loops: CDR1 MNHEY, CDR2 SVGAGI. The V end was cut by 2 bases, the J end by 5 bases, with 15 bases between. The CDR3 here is CASSYRPLVWETQYF. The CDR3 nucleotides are TGTGCCAGCAGTTACAGACCACTAGTTTGGGAGACCCAGTACTTC.

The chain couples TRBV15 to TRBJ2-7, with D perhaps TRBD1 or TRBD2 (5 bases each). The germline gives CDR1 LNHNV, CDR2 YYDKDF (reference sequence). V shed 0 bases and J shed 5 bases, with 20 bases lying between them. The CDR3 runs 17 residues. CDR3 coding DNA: TGTGCCACCAGCAGAGAGATCCCGGGACCCTTGATGGACGAGCAGTACTTC. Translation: CATSREIPGPLMDEQYF.

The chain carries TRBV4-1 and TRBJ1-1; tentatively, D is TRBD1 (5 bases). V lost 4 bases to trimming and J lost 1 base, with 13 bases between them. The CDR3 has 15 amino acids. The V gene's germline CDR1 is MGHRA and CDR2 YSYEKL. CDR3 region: CASSLITGENTEAFF. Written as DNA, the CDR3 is TGCGCCAGCAGCCTCATAACAGGCGAGAACACTGAAGCTTTCTTT.

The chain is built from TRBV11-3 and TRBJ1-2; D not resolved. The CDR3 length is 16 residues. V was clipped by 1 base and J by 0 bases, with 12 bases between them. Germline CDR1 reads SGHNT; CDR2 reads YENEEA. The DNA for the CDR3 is TGTGCCAGCAGCTTAGGACTCGGAACAGCTAACTATGGCTACACCTTC. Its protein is CASSLGLGTANYGYTF.

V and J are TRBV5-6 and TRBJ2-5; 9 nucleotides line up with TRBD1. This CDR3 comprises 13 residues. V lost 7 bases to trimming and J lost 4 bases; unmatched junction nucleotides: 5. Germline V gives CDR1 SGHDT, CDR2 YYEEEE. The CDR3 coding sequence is TGTGCCAGCGTGGGACAGGGTGGAGAGACCCAGTACTTC. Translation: CASVGQGGETQYF.

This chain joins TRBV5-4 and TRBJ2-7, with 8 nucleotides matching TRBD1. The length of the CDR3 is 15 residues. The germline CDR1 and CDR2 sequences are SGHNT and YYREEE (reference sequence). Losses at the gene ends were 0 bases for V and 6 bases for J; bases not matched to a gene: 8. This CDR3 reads CASSLGGTGGIEQYF. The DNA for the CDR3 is TGTGCCAGCAGCTTGGGCGGGACAGGAGGGATCGAGCAGTACTTC.

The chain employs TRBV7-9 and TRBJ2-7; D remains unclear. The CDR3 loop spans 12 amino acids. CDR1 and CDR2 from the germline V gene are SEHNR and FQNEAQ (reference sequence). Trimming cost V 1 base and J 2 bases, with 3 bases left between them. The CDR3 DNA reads TGTGCCAGCAGCTTAGACACCTACGAGCAGTACTTC. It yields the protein CASSLDTYEQYF. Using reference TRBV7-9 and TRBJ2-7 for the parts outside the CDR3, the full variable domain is DTGVSQNPRHKITKRGQNVTFRCDPISEHNRLYWYRQTLGQGPEFLTYFQNEAQLEKSRLLSDRFSAERPKGSFSTLEIQRTEQGDSAMYLCASSLDTYEQYFGPGTRLTVT.

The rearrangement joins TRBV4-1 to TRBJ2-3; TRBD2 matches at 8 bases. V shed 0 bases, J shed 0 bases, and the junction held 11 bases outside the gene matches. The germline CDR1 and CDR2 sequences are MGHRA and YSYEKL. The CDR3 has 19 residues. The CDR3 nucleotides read TGCGCCAGCAGCCAAGAGTTGTCGTTGCGGGGGGACAGCACAGATACGCAGTATTTT. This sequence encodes CASSQELSLRGDSTDTQYF.